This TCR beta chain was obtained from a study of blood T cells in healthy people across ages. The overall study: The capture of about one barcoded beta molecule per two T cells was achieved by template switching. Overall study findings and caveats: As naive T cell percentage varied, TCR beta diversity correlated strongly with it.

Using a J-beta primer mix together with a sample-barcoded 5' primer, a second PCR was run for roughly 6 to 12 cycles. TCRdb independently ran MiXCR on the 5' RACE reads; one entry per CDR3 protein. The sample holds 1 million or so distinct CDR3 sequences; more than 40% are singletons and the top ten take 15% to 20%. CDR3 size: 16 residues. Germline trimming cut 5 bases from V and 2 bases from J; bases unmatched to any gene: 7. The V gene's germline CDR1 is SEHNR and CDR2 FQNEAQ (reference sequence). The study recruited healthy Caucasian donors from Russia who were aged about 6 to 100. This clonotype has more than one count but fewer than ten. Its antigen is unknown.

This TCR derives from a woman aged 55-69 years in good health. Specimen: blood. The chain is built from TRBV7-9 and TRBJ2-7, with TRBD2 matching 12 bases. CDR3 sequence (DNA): TGTGCCAGCAGCCCGACTAGCGGGAGAGGCGCCTACGAGCAGTACTTC. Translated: CASSPTSGRGAYEQYF.